One sample yielded the 25 T cell receptor beta chains listed below, sequenced in a study of T cell responses to AZD1222 COVID-19 vaccine. Sequencing was performed with immunoSEQ multiplex PCR; in TCRdb, only in-frame clones are kept and a portion is missing. The sample lists 100,000 or so clones, about 89% occurring once. The material sequenced was peripheral blood, taken 28 days after the second AZD1222 dose. These receptors were taken from an adult who received the AZD1222 COVID-19 vaccine.

The chain combines TRBV7-3 with TRBJ2-3; TRBD2 aligns across 7 bases. CDR3 length equals 16 residues. The V and J ends lost 4 bases and 2 bases, in that order; junction bases with no gene match: 9. The V gene's germline CDR1 is SGHTA and CDR2 FQGTGA. CDR3 sequence (DNA): TGTGCCAGCAGCTCCTCCGGGACTACCTTCACAGATACGCAGTATTTT. It is translated as CASSSSGTTFTDTQYF.

The CDR3 nucleotides are TGTGCCAGCAGCTTACTGCAGGGAACCTACGAGCAGTACTTC. It translates to CASSLLQGTYEQYF. V and J are TRBV7-9 and TRBJ2-7; D perhaps matches TRBD1 (5 bases). Germline-derived CDR1 and CDR2 are SEHNR and FQNEAQ (reference sequence). V lost 2 bases and J lost 2, with 10 bases in between. This CDR3 is 14 amino acids long.

This chain joins TRBV6-2 or TRBV6-3 and TRBJ2-7, with a possible D match to TRBD2 (5 bases). The CDR3 contains 13 residues. The germline gives CDR1 MNHEY, CDR2 SVGEGT. The V end lost 2 bases, the J end lost 7 bases, and 12 bases lay between the germline ends. The CDR3 reads CASSYGSQREQYF. Here the CDR3 DNA reads TGTGCCAGCAGTTACGGATCCCAGCGGGAGCAGTACTTC.

This rearrangement joins TRBV27 to TRBJ2-5; the D gene is possibly TRBD2 (6 bases). With 9 bases removed from V and 5 bases from J, the gap between germline ends came to 16 bases. The V gene's germline CDR1 is MNHEY and CDR2 SMNVEV (reference sequence). CDR3 size: 13 residues. The CDR3 region is CASWRGSGETQYF. The CDR3 DNA follows: TGTGCCAGTTGGAGGGGATCGGGTGAGACCCAGTACTTC.

DNA of the CDR3: TGTGCCAGCAGCTTGGACAGGGGAGTCGAAAAACTGTTTTTT. Its translation is CASSLDRGVEKLFF. The chain has TRBV7-9 and TRBJ1-4, with TRBD1 identical over 9 bases. The trim removed 3 bases at V and 8 bases at J, leaving 4 bases unmatched. This CDR3 spans 14 amino acids. In germline, CDR1 is SEHNR, CDR2 FQNEAQ (reference sequence).

This sequence joins TRBV5-5 and TRBJ1-5, with 8 positions matching TRBD1. V lost 4 bases and J lost 5; bases outside the gene matches: 5. Germline V gene lookup returns CDR1 SGHKS and CDR2 YYEKEE (reference sequence). This CDR3 has 14 residues. CDR3 nucleotides: TGTGCCAGCAGCAGGACAGGGCGGGATCAGCCCCAGCATTTT. Translating it yields CASSRTGRDQPQHF.

V and J are TRBV6-4 and TRBJ2-1; 13 bases are shared with TRBD2. Germline lookup yields CDR1 MRHNA and CDR2 SNTAGT. V lost 0 bases, J lost 6 bases, and 5 bases stayed unmatched. The CDR3 runs 17 residues. CDR3 coding DNA: TGTGCCAGCAGTGACTCCGGACTAGCGGGAGTTGTCAATGAGCAGTTCTTC. Translation gives CASSDSGLAGVVNEQFF.

This chain links TRBV5-1 with TRBJ1-1; D unresolved. The ends were cut back, 0 bases at V and 0 bases at J, with 9 bases in the middle. The CDR3 length is 15 residues. The germline V gene encodes CDR1 SGHRS and CDR2 YFSETQ. CDR3 residues: CASSLAAALNTEAFF. In DNA form, the CDR3 reads TGCGCCAGCAGCTTGGCTGCAGCCCTGAACACTGAAGCTTTCTTT.

This sequence joins TRBV5-4 and TRBJ2-5, with D uncertain. The CDR3 sequence is 12 residues long. Per the germline V gene, CDR1 is SGHNT and CDR2 is YYREEE (reference sequence). Between the trimmed V and J ends, which lost 0 bases and 3 bases, there was a span of 3 bases. The CDR3 is CASSLVEETQYF. In DNA, the CDR3 is TGTGCCAGCAGCTTGGTTGAAGAGACCCAGTACTTC.

V and J are TRBV7-3 and TRBJ2-6; TRBD2 matches at 8 bases. The CDR3 loop spans 19 amino acids. Germline V gene lookup returns CDR1 SGHTA and CDR2 FQGTGA. The V and J ends lost 5 bases and 1 base, in that order; junction bases with no gene match: 13. CDR3 coding DNA: TGTGCCAGCAGCCCTCTACAACCGGGAGGGCCTTCTGGGGCCAACGTCCTGACTTTC. It translates to CASSPLQPGGPSGANVLTF.

The J gene is TRBJ1-3, the V gene TRBV21-1. TRBV21-1 is assigned pseudogene status. The CDR3 is 18 amino acids. CDR3 region: CASSKAIGGPFSGNTIYF. The DNA of the CDR3 is TGTGCCAGCAGCAAAGCAATAGGGGGGCCCTTCTCTGGAAACACCATATATTTT.

The chain couples TRBV19 to TRBJ2-3; D is undetermined. This CDR3 has 11 residues. V gave up 3 bases and J gave up 14 bases, with 12 bases separating them. Per germline, CDR1 LNHDA and CDR2 SQIVND (reference sequence). The CDR3 spells CASSIPGWLYF. In DNA, the CDR3 is TGTGCCAGTAGTATCCCGGGTTGGTTGTATTTT.

This clone was picked up a small number of times. J is TRBJ1-6 and V is TRBV2; 7 positions match TRBD1. Losses at the gene ends were 6 bases for V and 7 bases for J; bases not matched to a gene: 6. The germline V gene has CDR1 SNHLY and CDR2 FYNNEI. This CDR3 is 14 amino acids long. The CDR3 bases are TGTGCCAGCAGGAGACAGGGAACCAATTCACCCCTCCACTTT. It specifies CASRRQGTNSPLHF.

The gene calls are TRBV4-2 and TRBJ2-3, with 7 bases fitting TRBD2. This CDR3 is 16 amino acids long. CDR1 and CDR2 (germline): LGHNA, YNFKEQ. The J segment lost 6 bases and the V segment lost 0 bases, leaving 9 bases of the junction unmatched. The CDR3 loop is CASSQDWAGERDTQYF. CDR3 coding DNA: TGTGCCAGCAGCCAAGATTGGGCGGGAGAAAGGGATACGCAGTATTTT.

The rearrangement joins TRBV5-1 to TRBJ1-1; D call uncertain. CDR3 length: 11 residues. Germline lookup yields CDR1 SGHRS and CDR2 YFSETQ. V was shortened by 7 bases and J by 1 base, with 5 bases between the two germline ends. The CDR3 is CASRTNTEAFF. Here the CDR3 DNA reads TGCGCCAGCCGGACGAACACTGAAGCTTTCTTT.

V and J are TRBV29-1 and TRBJ2-3; TRBD2 matches at 13 bases. In germline, CDR1 is SQVTM, CDR2 ANQGSEA. Trimming took 7 bases from V and 3 from J; bases not matched to a gene: 4. The CDR3 loop spans 14 amino acids. The CDR3 coding sequence is TGCAGCGCTGAGACTAGCGGGGGGACAGATACGCAGTATTTT. Protein sequence: CSAETSGGTDTQYF.

The V and J genes are TRBV7-3 and TRBJ2-2; D perhaps matches TRBD2 (5 bases). The CDR3 has 13 residues. V was trimmed by 5 bases and J by 5 bases, leaving 9 bases between them. The germline V gene encodes CDR1 SGHTA and CDR2 FQGTGA. CDR3 nucleotides: TGTGCCAGCAGCCCCCGGGAAACCGGGGAGCTGTTTTTT. Encoded protein: CASSPRETGELFF.

V is TRBV3-1 (or the pseudogene TRBV3-2) and J is TRBJ1-5; perhaps TRBD1 as D (5 bases). The germline gives CDR1 LGHDT, CDR2 YNNKEL (reference sequence). This CDR3 has 15 residues. V gave up 4 bases and J gave up 3 bases, with 13 bases separating them. This CDR3 is CASSRLGGANQPQHF. CDR3 DNA: TGTGCCAGCAGCCGCCTAGGAGGGGCCAATCAGCCCCAGCATTTT.

The V call is TRBV18, the J call TRBJ1-1; 11 bases fit TRBD1. The CDR3 covers 15 residues. V was pared by 4 bases and J by 1 base, with 2 bases of the junction left unmatched. The germline gives CDR1 KGHSH, CDR2 LQKENI. The CDR3 sequence: CASSQDRGPNTEAFF. The CDR3 DNA is TGTGCCAGCTCACAGGACAGGGGGCCGAACACTGAAGCTTTCTTT.

The V gene is TRBV28, the J gene TRBJ2-6; perhaps TRBD2 as D (5 bases). CDR3 length: 15 amino acids. Germline V CDR1 and CDR2: MDHEN, SYDVKM. V lost 6 bases to trimming and J lost 0 bases, with 9 bases between them. Written as DNA, the CDR3 is TGTGCCAGCAGCCGAGGGAGCTCTGGGGCCAACGTCCTGACTTTC. Its protein is CASSRGSSGANVLTF.

This sequence joins TRBV2 and TRBJ2-2; 7 bases are shared with TRBD1. The CDR3 has 14 residues. The germline CDR1 and CDR2 sequences are SNHLY and FYNNEI. V gave up 8 bases and J gave up 7 bases; unmatched junction bases: 10. CDR3 sequence (DNA): TGTGCCAGCGGAGACAGGGTCGGGTACGGGGAGCTGTTTTTT. Translated, it gives CASGDRVGYGELFF.

The genes are TRBV9 and TRBJ1-2, with D unresolved. Trimming removed 4 bases at V and 4 bases at J, with 8 bases between. The length of the CDR3 is 12 residues. Germline V lookup: CDR1 SGDLS, CDR2 YYNGEE. CDR3 sequence: CASSLPGYGYTF. CDR3 bases: TGTGCCAGCAGCTTACCGGGCTATGGCTACACCTTC.

The chain is built from TRBV5-1 and TRBJ2-1; 7 positions agree with TRBD2. The V gene end was trimmed by 0 bases and the J gene end by 3 bases; junction bases not matched to a gene: 6. There are 16 residues in the CDR3. Germline values: CDR1 SGHRS, CDR2 YFSETQ. The CDR3 DNA is TGCGCCAGCAGCTTGGGACGGGAGGCCATCTACAATGAGCAGTTCTTC. Amino acid sequence: CASSLGREAIYNEQFF.

This rearrangement joins TRBV5-4 to TRBJ2-2; D perhaps matches TRBD1 (5 bases). Germline CDR1 reads SGHNT; CDR2 reads YYREEE (reference sequence). Trimming left V 4 bases short and J 4 bases short, with 11 bases between. This CDR3 is built from 14 residues. The CDR3 DNA is TGTGCCAGCAGCCGAGAAACAGGCACCGGGGAGCTGTTTTTT. It yields the protein CASSRETGTGELFF.

The rearrangement joins TRBV10-3 to TRBJ1-1; TRBD1 matches 11 bases. CDR3 length equals 16 residues. Per the germline V gene, CDR1 is ENHRY and CDR2 is SYGVKD. V shed 6 bases and J 1 base; nucleotides not matched to a gene: 7. CDR3 nucleotides: TGTGCCATCAGGAGCGGACAGGGGGCAGGGAACACTGAAGCTTTCTTT. Protein sequence: CAIRSGQGAGNTEAFF.